A selection of T cell receptor beta chains follows, all from one sample in a study of T-cell reconstitution after alpha-beta-depleted transplantation in children. One entry per CDR3 protein results from TCRdb running MiXCR on the PCR reads. The data show about 90,000 distinct CDR3 sequences, roughly a sixth seen once. Here the sequenced sample was PBMCs, mostly from graft donor cells, taken 180 days after TCRalphabeta/CD19-depleted stem cell transplant. Receptors were obtained from a male patient aged 2-15 years who had a stem cell transplant for acute lymphoblastic leukemia, so the T cells may come from the graft donor. The CDR3 runs from the conserved cysteine through the conserved F or W. Only some rows state a clone size, as once, few, many or a class for expanded clones.

clone size: .; V gene: TRBV6-2/TRBV6-3; CDR3 protein: CASSYGARGANVLTF
clone size: few; V gene: TRBV10-3; CDR3 protein: CAISGTGVNQPQHF
clone size: .; V gene: TRBV20-1; CDR3 protein: CSARGPGAGYGYTF
clone size: .; V gene: TRBV7-2; CDR3 protein: CASSLVQLAADTQYF
clone size: many; V gene: TRBV13; CDR3 protein: CASSTGQGARIYGYTF
clone size: .; V gene: TRBV29-1; CDR3 protein: CSVEDRGRYYGYTF
clone size: many; V gene: TRBV12-3/TRBV12-4; CDR3 protein: CASSQIPLADDEQYF
clone size: .; V gene: TRBV15; CDR3 protein: CATSREIPGRGLTDIQYF
clone size: few; V gene: TRBV24-1; CDR3 protein: CATSDTGGSNQPQHF
clone size: few; V gene: TRBV18; CDR3 protein: CASSPGGAETQYF
clone size: few; V gene: TRBV11-2; CDR3 protein: CASSSRGLAGGTYNEQFF
clone size: few; V gene: TRBV6-5; CDR3 protein: CASSYSGTANTEAFF
clone size: .; V gene: TRBV14; CDR3 protein: CASSQVRGGRDEQFF
clone size: few; V gene: TRBV24-1; CDR3 protein: CATSDTWGRNNEQFF
clone size: .; V gene: TRBV20-1; CDR3 protein: CSAPSIRTALYNEQFF
clone size: few; V gene: TRBV7-6; CDR3 protein: CASSGKGSSGITDTQYF
clone size: few; V gene: TRBV12-3/TRBV12-4; CDR3 protein: CASGDRGSDEQFF
clone size: few; V gene: TRBV7-2; CDR3 protein: CASSLGLAYTGELFF
clone size: few; V gene: TRBV13; CDR3 protein: CASSPRQGNEKLFF
clone size: .; V gene: TRBV12-3/TRBV12-4; CDR3 protein: CASSFPGLAGRQFF
clone size: .; V gene: TRBV11-2; CDR3 protein: CASSRNAGTGAYEQYF
clone size: few; V gene: TRBV3-1; CDR3 protein: CASSPGWENTEAFF
clone size: few; V gene: TRBV7-9; CDR3 protein: CASRPPAGGRETQYF
clone size: many; V gene: TRBV20-1; CDR3 protein: CSARVVLGNEQFF
clone size: .; V gene: TRBV7-9; CDR3 protein: CASSLMRPGTEAFF
clone size: many; V gene: TRBV12-3/TRBV12-4; CDR3 protein: CASSPDGGDTQYF
clone size: .; V gene: TRBV11-2; CDR3 protein: CASTHPRATQKSTDTQYF
clone size: .; V gene: TRBV7-8; CDR3 protein: CASTLGSNPHYGYTF
clone size: .; V gene: TRBV27; CDR3 protein: CASSLGRLAFTDTQYF
clone size: few; V gene: TRBV18; CDR3 protein: CASSPDREDEKLFF
clone size: few; V gene: TRBV7-9; CDR3 protein: CASSLEGGTTNEKLFF
clone size: .; V gene: TRBV20-1; CDR3 protein: CSAREPGTGLHEQYF
clone size: .; V gene: TRBV7-2; CDR3 protein: CASSASGTGDHTQYF
clone size: .; V gene: TRBV24-1; CDR3 protein: CATSESDRGLYNEQFF
clone size: many; V gene: TRBV4-2; CDR3 protein: CASSQEGQKETQYF
clone size: few; V gene: TRBV20-1; CDR3 protein: CSARVLGDPYNEQFF
clone size: many; V gene: TRBV18; CDR3 protein: CASSPLSTATSNTGELFF
clone size: .; V gene: TRBV18; CDR3 protein: CASSRQGAEAFF